This is a list of T cell receptor beta chains from one sample in a study of blood T cells in healthy people across ages. TCRdb fed the 5' RACE reads into MiXCR, producing one record per CDR3 protein. Of about 730,000 distinct CDR3 sequences in the sample, 35% to 45% are singletons; the top ten hold 20% to 25%. Sequenced material: blood. These receptors were obtained from a woman aged 60-75 years in good health. CDR3s include the opening cysteine and the closing phenylalanine or tryptophan. The order of the fields is clone size, J gene, V gene, D gene, CDR3 protein, CDR3 DNA. The D gene is left open where the match is weak. Only some rows state a clone size, as once, few, many or a class for expanded clones.

size: -
J: TRBJ2-3
V: TRBV10-3
D: TRBD2
CDR3: CAIPGTSGNLGYQGTDTQYF
DNA: TGTGCCATCCCCGGGACTAGCGGGAACCTAGGTTATCAAGGCACAGATACGCAGTATTTT

size: -
J: TRBJ2-2
V: TRBV27
D: TRBD2
CDR3: CASSSEREGNTGELFF
DNA: TGTGCCAGCAGTTCTGAGCGGGAGGGGAACACCGGGGAGCTGTTTTTT

size: -
J: TRBJ2-1
V: TRBV5-1
D: TRBD1
CDR3: CASSLAPGTGEFF
DNA: TGCGCCAGCAGCTTGGCCCCCGGGACAGGGGAGTTCTTC

size: few
J: TRBJ1-2
V: TRBV11-3
D: -
CDR3: CASSLSIHLVVDIYGYTF
DNA: TGTGCCAGCAGCTTATCAATCCACCTGGTCGTAGATATCTATGGCTACACCTTC

size: -
J: TRBJ1-5
V: TRBV7-8
D: -
CDR3: CASSRQVDQPQHF
DNA: TGTGCCAGCAGCCGGCAGGTCGACCAGCCCCAGCATTTT

size: -
J: TRBJ2-7
V: TRBV20-1
D: TRBD2
CDR3: CSGGGTASYEQYF
DNA: TGCAGTGGGGGGGGGACGGCGAGCTACGAGCAGTACTTC

size: many
J: TRBJ2-7
V: TRBV25-1
D: -
CDR3: CASSTGPDEQYF
DNA: TGTGCCAGCAGTACAGGCCCCGACGAGCAGTACTTC

size: -
J: TRBJ1-2
V: TRBV11-2
D: -
CDR3: CASSSQEVYGYTF
DNA: TGTGCCAGCAGCAGTCAGGAGGTCTATGGCTACACCTTC

size: few
J: TRBJ2-3
V: TRBV7-2
D: -
CDR3: CASSLGQVADTQYF
DNA: TGTGCCAGCAGCTTAGGTCAGGTGGCAGATACGCAGTATTTT

size: -
J: TRBJ2-7
V: TRBV6-2/TRBV6-3
D: -
CDR3: CASSTATVSSYEQYF
DNA: TGTGCCAGCAGTACAGCGACGGTTAGCTCCTACGAGCAGTACTTC

size: -
J: TRBJ2-7
V: TRBV15
D: TRBD2
CDR3: CATSRDSGVRYEQYF
DNA: TGTGCCACCAGCAGAGACAGCGGGGTTCGGTACGAGCAGTACTTC

size: -
J: TRBJ2-7
V: TRBV6-2/TRBV6-3
D: -
CDR3: CASSYPGDGDEQYF
DNA: TGTGCCAGCAGTTATCCCGGGGATGGCGACGAGCAGTACTTC

size: -
J: TRBJ1-1
V: TRBV20-1
D: -
CDR3: CSAREADINTEAFF
DNA: TGCAGTGCTAGAGAAGCAGACATCAACACTGAAGCTTTCTTT

size: few
J: TRBJ2-1
V: TRBV7-2
D: -
CDR3: CASSLHAGPNGDEQFF
DNA: TGTGCCAGCAGCTTACACGCGGGTCCAAATGGGGATGAGCAGTTCTTC

size: few
J: TRBJ1-1
V: TRBV6-2/TRBV6-3
D: TRBD1
CDR3: CASSGTGFTEAFF
DNA: TGTGCCAGCAGTGGGACAGGGTTTACTGAAGCTTTCTTT